Listed below are T cell receptor beta chains from one sample, sequenced in a study of early T cells in non-severe SARS-CoV-2 infection. From the 5' RACE reads, TCRdb called clonotypes with MiXCR, one entry per CDR3 protein. The sample records about 100,000 distinct CDR3 sequences, under 15% being singletons. The material sequenced was whole blood. The receptors were sampled from an adult who was a healthcare worker with PCR-confirmed SARS-CoV-2 infection or an uninfected control (not recorded which). Both conserved end residues are part of each CDR3. Each record gives: D gene, clone size, J gene, CDR3 length, V gene, CDR3 protein, CDR3 DNA. A D gene is named only where the DNA matches it firmly. A clone size is listed for some rows: how often the clone was seen (once, few, many), or a class if it is expanded.

NA,few,TRBJ1-1,13,TRBV6-5,CASNRVSGGEAFF,TGTGCCAGCAACAGGGTCTCTGGAGGTGAAGCTTTCTTT
TRBD1,NA,TRBJ1-2,13,TRBV9,CASSPQGAYGYTF,TGTGCCAGCAGCCCCCAGGGGGCGTATGGCTACACCTTC
TRBD1,NA,TRBJ2-1,15,TRBV9,CASSDTGESSNEQFF,TGTGCCAGCAGCGATACAGGGGAGAGTAGCAATGAGCAGTTCTTC
TRBD1,NA,TRBJ1-2,15,TRBV7-2,CASSLVGQGAQGYTF,TGTGCCAGCAGCTTAGTCGGACAGGGGGCGCAAGGCTACACCTTC
NA,many,TRBJ1-1,18,TRBV7-9,CASSLYSPGEFPNTEAFF,TGTGCCAGCAGCTTATACTCTCCCGGGGAGTTCCCGAACACTGAAGCTTTCTTT
TRBD1,few,TRBJ2-7,12,TRBV5-6,CASSTGDNEQYF,TGTGCCAGCAGCACAGGGGACAACGAGCAGTACTTC
NA,NA,TRBJ1-2,14,TRBV7-2,CASSLAGVGYGYTF,TGTGCCAGCAGCTTAGCAGGGGTCGGCTATGGCTACACCTTC
NA,many,TRBJ1-1,12,TRBV3-1,CASSQAGTKAFF,TGTGCCAGCAGCCAAGCCGGGACCAAAGCTTTCTTT
NA,NA,TRBJ2-7,13,TRBV7-9,CASSDGSSYEQYF,TGTGCCAGCAGCGACGGGTCCTCCTACGAGCAGTACTTC
TRBD1,NA,TRBJ1-4,16,TRBV9,CASSVAQGATNEKLFF,TGTGCCAGCAGCGTTGCTCAGGGGGCGACAAATGAAAAACTGTTTTTT
TRBD2,NA,TRBJ2-3,17,TRBV28,CASSLGLAGGPLRTQYF,TGTGCCAGCAGTTTGGGACTAGCGGGGGGGCCGCTGCGTACGCAATATTTT
NA,many,TRBJ1-1,13,TRBV6-2/TRBV6-3,CASSSHENTEAFF,TGTGCCAGCAGTTCCCACGAGAACACTGAAGCTTTCTTT
NA,NA,TRBJ1-1,13,TRBV20-1,CSATFPGAPEAFF,TGCAGTGCTACTTTTCCAGGGGCTCCTGAAGCTTTCTTT
NA,many,TRBJ2-7,13,TRBV4-1,CASSQEEGYEQYF,TGCGCCAGCAGCCAAGAAGAAGGCTACGAGCAGTACTTC
NA,NA,TRBJ2-7,11,TRBV28,CASSPEHEQYF,TGTGCCAGCAGCCCAGAGCACGAGCAGTACTTC
NA,few,TRBJ2-1,13,TRBV20-1,CSVPLVSYNEQFF,TGCAGTGTTCCCCTCGTGAGCTACAATGAGCAGTTCTTC
NA,NA,TRBJ1-6,17,TRBV28,CASSLGYSASYNSPLHF,TGTGCCAGCAGTTTGGGTTACTCAGCATCCTATAATTCACCCCTCCACTTT
NA,many,TRBJ1-6,14,TRBV28,CASTRSSYNSPLHF,TGTGCCAGCACCCGAAGCTCCTATAATTCACCCCTCCACTTT
TRBD2,many,TRBJ2-5,17,TRBV5-1,CASSFDFLAGGPETQYF,TGCGCCAGCAGCTTCGACTTCCTAGCGGGGGGTCCAGAGACCCAGTACTTC
NA,NA,TRBJ1-6,15,TRBV6-6,CASSYLGGRDSPLHF,TGTGCCAGCAGTTACCTGGGGGGGCGCGATTCACCCCTCCACTTT
TRBD1,many,TRBJ1-2,11,TRBV10-1,CASCGTVTCTF,TGCGCCAGCTGCGGGACAGTTACCTGCACCTTC
TRBD2,many,TRBJ2-7,15,TRBV11-2,CASNQNSGGRSVQYF,TGTGCCAGCAACCAAAATAGCGGGGGTCGATCGGTGCAGTACTTC
NA,few,TRBJ2-1,14,TRBV28,CARTLLSSYNEQFF,TGTGCCAGGACACTCCTTAGCTCCTACAATGAGCAGTTCTTC
NA,NA,TRBJ1-2,13,TRBV10-3,CAISGQDNYGYTF,TGTGCCATCAGTGGGCAGGATAACTATGGCTACACCTTC
TRBD1,few,TRBJ2-3,15,TRBV28,CASSYGTGGADTQYF,TGTGCCAGCAGTTATGGGACAGGGGGCGCAGATACGCAGTATTTT
TRBD1,few,TRBJ1-5,14,TRBV6-5,CASSRGQEDQPQHF,TGTGCCAGCAGCCGCGGACAGGAAGATCAGCCCCAGCATTTT
NA,many,TRBJ1-1,15,TRBV11-2,CASSPSGTQIGGAFF,TGTGCCAGCAGCCCCTCCGGGACACAAATCGGTGGAGCTTTCTTT
NA,many,TRBJ2-5,18,TRBV6-2/TRBV6-3,CASSFKAVTSSGHETQYF,TGTGCCAGCAGTTTTAAGGCGGTAACTAGCTCCGGGCACGAGACCCAGTACTTC
NA,NA,TRBJ2-4,14,TRBV5-5,CASSSAGSLNIQYF,TGTGCCAGCAGCTCTGCAGGGTCCCTAAACATTCAGTACTTC
TRBD2,NA,TRBJ2-7,17,TRBV4-2,CASSQEPPIAGPYEQYF,TGTGCCAGCAGCCAAGAACCTCCTATAGCGGGCCCCTACGAGCAGTACTTC
TRBD1,NA,TRBJ1-1,13,TRBV6-6,CASSWTGDTEAFF,TGTGCCAGCAGTTGGACAGGGGATACTGAAGCTTTCTTT
NA,many,TRBJ1-1,16,TRBV7-9,CASSLLGGRTHQGAFF,TGTGCCAGCAGCTTATTGGGCGGCAGAACCCACCAAGGGGCTTTCTTT
NA,few,TRBJ1-2,15,TRBV5-1,CASSLGHVSNYGYTF,TGCGCCAGCAGCTTGGGACATGTTTCTAACTATGGCTACACCTTC
NA,medium-sized,TRBJ1-1,13,TRBV3-1,CASSQEENTEAFF,TGTGCCAGCAGCCAAGAGGAGAACACTGAAGCTTTCTTT
NA,many,TRBJ2-7,16,TRBV3-1,CASSQDPWTVSYEQYF,TGTGCCAGCAGCCAAGACCCCTGGACAGTATCCTACGAGCAGTACTTC
NA,NA,TRBJ2-7,15,TRBV2,CASSDRGGASHEQYF,TGTGCCAGCAGTGATCGCGGAGGGGCCTCCCACGAGCAGTACTTC
TRBD1,many,TRBJ1-6,14,TRBV20-1,CSAGSDRENSPLHF,TGCAGTGCTGGCTCGGACAGGGAGAATTCACCCCTCCACTTT
TRBD1,NA,TRBJ1-2,13,TRBV20-1,CSARPGTDDGYTF,TGCAGTGCTAGACCCGGGACAGACGATGGCTACACCTTC
NA,few,TRBJ1-5,17,TRBV7-4,CASSLGVFGWSNQPQHF,TGTGCCAGCAGCTTGGGAGTATTTGGATGGAGCAATCAGCCCCAGCATTTT
NA,NA,TRBJ1-1,12,TRBV6-5,CASKRTNTEAFF,TGTGCCAGCAAAAGGACGAACACTGAAGCTTTCTTT
TRBD2,many,TRBJ2-7,15,TRBV7-2,CASSARRGKSYEQYF,TGTGCCAGCAGCGCAAGGCGGGGGAAGTCCTACGAGCAGTACTTC
NA,NA,TRBJ2-1,10,TRBV2,CASRGNEQFF,TGTGCCAGCAGGGGTAATGAGCAGTTCTTC
NA,few,TRBJ2-3,16,TRBV14,CASSQEGGQSTDTQYF,TGTGCCAGCAGCCAAGAGGGAGGACAGTCCACAGATACGCAGTATTTT
NA,few,TRBJ1-1,14,TRBV20-1,CSAREVLMNTEAFF,TGCAGTGCTAGAGAGGTCCTTATGAACACTGAAGCTTTCTTT
NA,many,TRBJ2-1,14,TRBV11-2,CASSPGGTHNEQFF,TGTGCCAGCAGCCCAGGGGGGACCCACAATGAGCAGTTCTTC
TRBD2,many,TRBJ2-2,18,TRBV4-2,CASSQDMAGGTPTGELFF,TGTGCCAGCAGCCAAGATATGGCGGGGGGGACTCCCACCGGGGAGCTGTTTTTT
NA,few,TRBJ2-1,15,TRBV5-1,CASRMTDSSYNEQFF,TGCGCCAGCCGAATGACGGATAGCTCCTACAATGAGCAGTTCTTC
TRBD2,NA,TRBJ2-1,17,TRBV20-1,CSARGLAGGPSYNEQFF,TGCAGTGCGAGGGGACTAGCGGGGGGCCCCTCCTACAATGAGCAGTTCTTC
TRBD1,few,TRBJ1-2,14,TRBV2,CASSSSGTGEGYTF,TGTGCCAGCAGTTCCTCCGGGACAGGGGAAGGCTACACCTTC
NA,NA,TRBJ1-5,14,TRBV27,CASSFGKTGQPQHF,TGTGCCAGCAGTTTCGGTAAGACGGGTCAGCCCCAGCATTTT
NA,few,TRBJ2-3,14,TRBV7-6,CASSFGQYTDTQYF,TGTGCCAGCAGCTTCGGGCAGTACACAGATACGCAGTATTTT
TRBD2,few,TRBJ2-3,14,TRBV20-1,CSALPAGGTDTQYF,TGCAGTGCTCTCCCAGCGGGGGGGACAGATACGCAGTATTTT
TRBD1,many,TRBJ2-7,16,TRBV12-3/TRBV12-4,CASSLATGGSSYEQYF,TGTGCCAGCAGTTTAGCAACAGGGGGGAGCTCCTACGAGCAGTACTTC